The TCR beta chain described here comes from a study of T cell responses to AZD1222 COVID-19 vaccine. CDR1 is SGHDT, CDR2 YYEEEE, per germline. The CDR3 is made up of 15 amino acids. The V end lost 1 base, the J end lost 0 bases, and 11 bases lay between the germline ends. Only in-frame clones appear in the TCRdb table, and some are missing; sequencing was by immunoSEQ multiplex PCR. The repertoire consists of about 79,000 clones, with about 80% occurring once and the leading ten covering about 1.3%. This sequence was found in an adult who received the AZD1222 COVID-19 vaccine. The material sequenced was peripheral blood, taken 28 days after the second AZD1222 dose. This rearrangement joins TRBV5-6 to TRBJ2-7; D unclear. The CDR3 DNA sequence: TGTGCCAGCAGCTTGCGGCCGGTAAGCTCCTACGAGCAGTACTTC. Translation gives CASSLRPVSSYEQYF.